One sample yielded the 11 T cell receptor beta chains listed below, sequenced in a study of neurological immune-mediated disorders. Described time point: longitudinal time-point 2. TCRdb itself ran the 5' RACE reads through MiXCR, one entry per CDR3 protein. The sample includes about 90,000 distinct CDR3 sequences, approximately 13% of them seen just once. Source material: PBMCs. Receptor source: a female donor with HTLV-1-associated myelopathy (HAM/TSP).

This clonotype was seen repeatedly, ten times or more. Germline and junction disagree at one end, which may indicate a read error. This chain uses TRBV15 with TRBJ2-1, with D possibly matching TRBD2 (6 bases). The CDR3 extends over 16 amino acids. CDR1 is LNHNV, CDR2 YYDKDF, per germline (reference sequence). The CDR3 coding sequence is TGTGCTACCAGCATCCCGACGGAGGGTTCCTACAATGAGCAGTTCTTC. Residues: CATSIPTEGSYNEQFF. The whole variable domain, remainder taken from reference TRBV15 and TRBJ2-1, is DAMVIQNPRYQVTQFGKPVTLSCSQTLNHNVMYWYQQKSSQAPKLLFHYYDKDFNNEADTPDNFQSRRPNTSFCFLDIRSPGLGDTAMYLCATSIPTEGSYNEQFFGPGTRLTVL.

To note about this clonotype: This may arise from a read error, as a much more abundant clone is one base away. V is TRBV2 and J is TRBJ1-1; D unclear. Germline loops: CDR1 SNHLY, CDR2 FYNNEI. The length of the CDR3 is 13 residues. CDR3 protein: CASRLHKNAEAFF. As DNA, the CDR3 is TGTGCCAGCAGGTTACACAAGAACGCTGAAGCTTTCTTT.

This clonotype was seen repeatedly, ten times or more. The chain employs TRBV5-1 and TRBJ1-3; the D gene is possibly TRBD1 (5 bases). Germline CDR1 SGHRS, CDR2 YFSETQ. This CDR3 contains 14 residues. The V end lost 5 bases, the J end lost 2 bases, and 11 bases lay between the germline ends. This CDR3 reads CASSAGTAGNTIYF. CDR3 DNA: TGCGCCAGCAGTGCTGGGACGGCTGGAAACACCATATATTTT.

Many counts were recorded for this clonotype. The rearrangement links TRBV5-5 to TRBJ2-4; D perhaps matches TRBD1 (6 bases). The germline gives CDR1 SGHKS, CDR2 YYEKEE (reference sequence). The CDR3 is 13 amino acids. V lost 0 bases to trimming and J lost 15 bases, with 16 bases between them. The CDR3 protein is CASSLAVQGGRYF. CDR3 in DNA: TGTGCCAGCAGCTTGGCCGTACAGGGTGGTCGGTACTTC.

Worth noting for this clonotype: The junction shows a germline mismatch at one end, possibly a read error. The V call is TRBV24-1, the J call TRBJ2-1, with D perhaps being TRBD1 or TRBD2 (5 bases each). The V gene's germline CDR1 is KGHDR and CDR2 SFDVKD. This CDR3 comprises 18 residues. The CDR3 spells CATSDPREDSVWGYEQFF. Written as DNA, the CDR3 is TGTGCCACTAGTGATCCCCGTGAGGATAGCGTGTGGGGGTATGAGCAGTTCTTC.

This clonotype appeared many times. This sequence joins TRBV2 and TRBJ2-7; D ambiguous. The germline CDR1 and CDR2 sequences are SNHLY and FYNNEI. V dropped 6 bases and J dropped 6 bases, with 15 bases sitting between them. This CDR3 region has 13 residues. This CDR3 is CASSVPQGPEQYF. CDR3 DNA: TGTGCCAGCAGCGTACCTCAAGGCCCCGAGCAGTACTTC.

This clonotype showed up many times. This chain uses TRBV10-2 with TRBJ1-6; perhaps TRBD1 as D (6 bases). V lost 4 bases to trimming and J lost 7 bases, with 14 bases between them. The CDR3 runs 15 residues. The germline gives CDR1 WSHSY, CDR2 SAAADI. The CDR3 region is CASSVVDRQNSPLHF. CDR3 nucleotides: TGCGCCAGCAGTGTCGTGGACAGACAGAATTCACCCCTCCACTTT.

This chain links TRBV20-1 with TRBJ2-7; D possibly uses TRBD1 or TRBD2 (6 bases each). Germline CDR1 and CDR2: DFQATT and SNEGSKA (reference sequence). The CDR3 runs to 15 residues. Trimming removed 6 bases from V and 3 bases from J, with 21 bases in between. The CDR3: CSARPGASRGYEQYF. As DNA, the CDR3 is TGCAGTGCCAGACCGGGGGCGAGTCGGGGCTACGAGCAGTACTTC.

This clonotype was recorded many times. This chain connects TRBV24-1 to TRBJ2-2; 11 bases line up with TRBD1. This CDR3 comprises 16 residues. CDR1 is KGHDR, CDR2 SFDVKD, per germline. The V segment lost 4 bases and the J segment 6 bases; nucleotides outside the gene matches: 6. CDR3 residues: CATSDSGQGVAGELFF. CDR3 in DNA: TGTGCCACCAGTGACTCGGGACAGGGGGTAGCCGGGGAGCTGTTTTTT.

This clonotype occurred many times. The chain combines TRBV5-1 with TRBJ1-5; D possibly corresponds to TRBD1 (5 bases). The V and J ends lost 0 bases and 5 bases respectively, with 9 bases between them. Germline CDR1 and CDR2: SGHRS and YFSETQ. This CDR3 comprises 14 residues. The CDR3 DNA follows: TGCGCCAGCAGCTTGGAGGGGATCGATCAGCCCCAGCATTTT. As protein: CASSLEGIDQPQHF.

This clonotype was seen ten or more times. This chain joins TRBV20-1 and TRBJ2-5; 8 bases are a match to TRBD1. Trimming at V came to 5 bases and at J to 2 bases, leaving 4 bases not matched to a gene. This CDR3 contains 13 residues. The V gene's germline CDR1 is DFQATT and CDR2 SNEGSKA (reference sequence). For the CDR3, the DNA is TGCAGTGCTCGGACAGGGCTTCAAGAGACCCAGTACTTC. This gives the protein CSARTGLQETQYF.